A selection of T cell receptor beta chains follows, all from one sample in a study of blood T cell repertoires in COVID-19. Measured with immunoSEQ multiplex PCR; TCRdb has only the in-frame clones, and not every one. Of around 80,000 clones listed, 80% to 95% were seen once; the top ten hold 0.65% to 0.9%. Sequences were obtained from peripheral blood. Every receptor here comes from a woman older than 75 with acute or convalescent COVID-19. Each CDR3 is given with its conserved first and last residue. Each record gives: J gene, V gene, D gene, clone size, CDR3 protein. A D gene is named only where the DNA matches it firmly. A clone size is listed for some rows: how often the clone was seen (once, few, many), or a class if it is expanded.

J: TRBJ2-1
V: TRBV5-1
D: TRBD2
size: few
CDR3: CASSLNPASGFNEQFF

J: TRBJ1-5
V: TRBV10-2
D: -
size: few
CDR3: CASSDAPRDQPQHF

J: TRBJ2-6
V: TRBV4-3
D: -
size: -
CDR3: CASSQESLGGSFSGANVLTF

J: TRBJ2-2
V: TRBV28
D: -
size: -
CDR3: CASSLVSVNTGELFF

J: TRBJ1-6
V: TRBV5-1
D: -
size: -
CDR3: CASSLESGGNNSPLHF

J: TRBJ2-1
V: TRBV29-1
D: -
size: -
CDR3: CSVRSGSYNEQFF

J: TRBJ1-2
V: TRBV4-1
D: TRBD1
size: -
CDR3: CASSQHQSGTGFLYTF

J: TRBJ2-3
V: TRBV9
D: TRBD2
size: once
CDR3: CASSVIGGELLRTDTQYF

J: TRBJ2-5
V: TRBV10-2
D: TRBD2
size: -
CDR3: CASSELGRRSGGMGETQYF

J: TRBJ2-5
V: TRBV28
D: TRBD2
size: -
CDR3: CASSVGGSGVGETQYF

J: TRBJ1-2
V: TRBV7-3
D: TRBD1
size: -
CDR3: CASSTSGTGALGGYTF

J: TRBJ2-2
V: TRBV5-1
D: TRBD1
size: -
CDR3: CASTQSGTGGIGELFF

J: TRBJ2-2
V: TRBV15
D: -
size: -
CDR3: CATSRRGPAATGELFF

J: TRBJ2-1
V: TRBV3-1/TRBV3-2
D: TRBD1
size: -
CDR3: CASSYSGGRSYNEQFF

J: TRBJ2-2
V: TRBV7-9
D: -
size: -
CDR3: CATPEGTGELFF

J: TRBJ1-1
V: TRBV15
D: -
size: -
CDR3: CATSRMGRTEAFF

J: TRBJ1-1
V: TRBV5-1
D: -
size: -
CDR3: CASSLSTGIEAFF

J: TRBJ1-4
V: TRBV7-6
D: TRBD1
size: -
CDR3: CASSPGGWNEKLFF

J: TRBJ2-7
V: TRBV11-2
D: -
size: -
CDR3: CASSLEWREQYF

J: TRBJ2-1
V: TRBV9
D: -
size: -
CDR3: CASSPRPTSTNEQFF

J: TRBJ1-1
V: TRBV6-2/TRBV6-3
D: -
size: -
CDR3: CASSYGTPDRPLTEAFF

J: TRBJ2-1
V: TRBV2
D: TRBD2
size: once
CDR3: CASRGLAGHYNEQFF

J: TRBJ1-5
V: TRBV28
D: -
size: once
CDR3: CASSQLGGAEPQHF

J: TRBJ1-5
V: TRBV19
D: -
size: -
CDR3: CASSPSLFQPQHF

J: TRBJ2-5
V: TRBV5-8
D: TRBD1
size: -
CDR3: CASRSMGQGEETQYF

J: TRBJ1-2
V: TRBV5-8
D: -
size: -
CDR3: CASSLGAGTNYGYTF

J: TRBJ2-4
V: TRBV18
D: TRBD1
size: few
CDR3: CASSLDRGRAKNIQYF

J: TRBJ2-4
V: TRBV7-2
D: TRBD2
size: -
CDR3: CASSLDFASGAADIQYF

J: TRBJ1-4
V: TRBV5-1
D: TRBD1
size: -
CDR3: CASSLGTGRGNEKLFF

J: TRBJ2-7
V: TRBV6-5
D: TRBD1
size: -
CDR3: CASSQYETGSYEQYF

J: TRBJ1-2
V: TRBV3-1/TRBV3-2
D: -
size: -
CDR3: CASSQAGQGRGGYTF

J: TRBJ2-2
V: TRBV27
D: -
size: -
CDR3: CASSYTVGPLGKLFF

J: TRBJ2-7
V: TRBV3-1/TRBV3-2
D: TRBD1
size: -
CDR3: CASSQGRGRIEQYF

J: TRBJ1-2
V: TRBV10-3
D: TRBD1
size: -
CDR3: CAIRKTGGSRNYGYTF

J: TRBJ2-7
V: TRBV19
D: TRBD1
size: -
CDR3: CASSRSPGQKSYEQYF

J: TRBJ2-5
V: TRBV3-1/TRBV3-2
D: -
size: -
CDR3: CASSQQYSTGGEETQYF

J: TRBJ1-2
V: TRBV19
D: -
size: few
CDR3: CASSILWDTNYGYTF

J: TRBJ1-2
V: TRBV28
D: -
size: -
CDR3: CASRALQGMGNGYTF

J: TRBJ2-7
V: TRBV3-1/TRBV3-2
D: -
size: -
CDR3: CASSQYPGYEQYF

J: TRBJ2-5
V: TRBV5-1
D: TRBD2
size: -
CDR3: CASSLVSRGGRGTQYF

J: TRBJ1-3
V: TRBV2
D: -
size: -
CDR3: CASSYTGTSGNTIYF

J: TRBJ2-5
V: TRBV10-3
D: TRBD1
size: -
CDR3: CAIRSQGETQYF

J: TRBJ1-1
V: TRBV6-5
D: -
size: -
CDR3: CASSLQGRAEAFF

J: TRBJ1-2
V: TRBV30
D: -
size: -
CDR3: CAWSVVRDGYTF

J: TRBJ1-1
V: TRBV9
D: -
size: -
CDR3: CASSAQGGTEAFF

J: TRBJ1-1
V: TRBV29-1
D: -
size: -
CDR3: CSVGFGDTEAFF

J: TRBJ1-2
V: TRBV18
D: TRBD1
size: -
CDR3: CASSPLGTGFNYGYTF

J: TRBJ2-7
V: TRBV6-5
D: -
size: -
CDR3: CASSPTRGEQYF

J: TRBJ1-2
V: TRBV9
D: -
size: -
CDR3: CASTRAQGDYGYTF

J: TRBJ1-6
V: TRBV7-8
D: TRBD1
size: few
CDR3: CASSPDRGNSPLHF

J: TRBJ2-7
V: TRBV5-4
D: -
size: -
CDR3: CASSPSWGAYEQYF